This T cell receptor beta chain derives from a study of T cell responses to AZD1222 COVID-19 vaccine. Findings and caveats of the study: All repertoire sampling was performed exclusively after the peak T cell response. Baseline antibody screening turned up just a handful of seropositive AZD1222 recipients. Donors, mostly white British, included more females; clonal diversity was possibly underestimated.

The CDR3 contains 16 residues. V was cut by 4 bases and J by 2 bases, with 16 bases left in between. Germline CDR1 reads LGHDT; CDR2 reads YNNKEL (reference sequence). With respect to this clone: What it recognizes is unknown.

Profiling relied on immunoSEQ multiplex PCR, and the TCRdb table lists in-frame clones only, not all of them. The sample carries 100,000 or so clones, over 75% recorded once. The chain couples TRBV3-1 (or the pseudogene TRBV3-2) to TRBJ2-3; tentatively, D is TRBD2 (5 bases). Sequencing used peripheral blood, obtained on day 0 of AZD1222 vaccination. The TCR comes from an adult in good health. The CDR3 sequence: CASSPAIRGITDTQYF. CDR3 in DNA: TGTGCCAGCAGCCCCGCGATAAGAGGGATCACAGATACGCAGTATTTT.